One and the same sample provided the 17 T cell receptor beta chains below, sequenced in a study of cytomegalovirus exposure and HLA in healthy donors. Primers included in the PCR were 60 Vbeta and 13 Jbeta primers. Assay used: immunoSEQ multiplex PCR; TCRdb lists only in-frame clones, some missing. The table lists 200,000 or so clones, approximately 79% of them singletons. The sequenced sample was PBMCs. The source of these receptors is a man between 18 and 29 years old in good health and CMV-seronegative.

The CDR3 region has the DNA TGTGCCAGCAGCTCCCCGGGACTAGCGGGTACGACCGGGGAGCTGTTTTTT. Translating gives CASSSPGLAGTTGELFF. The rearrangement links TRBV7-9 to TRBJ2-2, with 12 bases that match TRBD2. V was clipped by 4 bases and J by 5 bases; unmatched bases: 8. Germline V gene lookup returns CDR1 SEHNR and CDR2 FQNEAQ (reference sequence). The CDR3 has 17 amino acids.

This chain connects TRBV28 to TRBJ2-2, with 8 bases matching TRBD1. The V and J ends lost 6 bases and 5 bases, in that order; junction bases with no gene match: 11. This CDR3 has 16 amino acids. Germline assignment: CDR1 MDHEN and CDR2 SYDVKM. In DNA form, the CDR3 reads TGTGCCAGCAGCGGGTCAACAGGGGGGCTGACCGGGGAGCTGTTTTTT. It translates to CASSGSTGGLTGELFF.

The rearrangement uses TRBV4-3 and TRBJ1-2; 8 bases align to TRBD1. CDR1 and CDR2 (germline): LGHNA, YSLEER. The trim removed 4 bases at V and 1 base at J, leaving 5 bases unmatched. This CDR3 has 15 amino acids. CDR3 bases: TGCGCCAGCAGCCCCGAGGACAGGGATAACTATGGCTACACCTTC. Translated, it gives CASSPEDRDNYGYTF.

J is TRBJ2-3 and V is TRBV7-2; D might be TRBD1 (6 bases). Germline loops: CDR1 SGHTA, CDR2 FQGNSA. V gave up 3 bases and J gave up 7 bases, with 11 bases separating them. The CDR3 loop spans 13 amino acids. DNA of the CDR3: TGTGCCAGCAGCTTGAACAGGGATTATACGCAGTATTTT. Translation gives CASSLNRDYTQYF.

This chain joins TRBV27 and TRBJ1-2, with D possibly matching TRBD1 (6 bases). Germline V gives CDR1 MNHEY, CDR2 SMNVEV (reference sequence). This CDR3 is 15 amino acids long. With 6 bases removed from V and 6 bases from J, the gap between germline ends came to 20 bases. CDR3 nucleotides: TGTGCCAGCAGAAGGCAGGGGCGAGTGGAAGATGGCTACACCTTC. Its translation: CASRRQGRVEDGYTF.

A few counts support this clone. The genes are TRBV4-3 and TRBJ1-1, with 8 positions matching TRBD1. Germline CDR1 reads LGHNA; CDR2 reads YSLEER. CDR3 length: 17 residues. After removal of 4 bases from V and 3 bases from J, the junction contained 13 bases not matched to a gene. CDR3 amino acids: CASSPGQGISGYTEAFF. The CDR3 bases are TGCGCCAGCAGCCCTGGACAGGGAATATCGGGATACACTGAAGCTTTCTTT.

The rearrangement links TRBV10-1 to TRBJ2-2; 8 bases agree with TRBD1. With V trimmed by 4 bases and J by 7 bases, 5 bases remained unmatched. The V gene's germline CDR1 is WNHNN and CDR2 SYGVQD (reference sequence). This CDR3 is 14 amino acids long. CDR3 sequence: CASSATGVDGELFF. In DNA form, the CDR3 reads TGCGCCAGCAGTGCGACAGGGGTGGACGGGGAGCTGTTTTTT.

This clone was counted only a few times. CDR3 in amino acids: CARSPPRGLAGLQHCNEQYF. In DNA form, the CDR3 reads TGTGCCAGAAGCCCGCCCCGGGGACTAGCGGGACTCCAACATTGTAACGAGCAGTACTTC. V and J are TRBV5-3 and TRBJ2-7; 13 bases match TRBD2. TRBV5-3 is marked as an open reading frame, function uncertain. This CDR3 is 20 amino acids long. With 4 bases clipped from V and 5 bases from J, the junction kept 21 bases outside the gene matches.

The V gene is TRBV28, the J gene TRBJ1-6, with 7 bases identical to TRBD1. The germline V gene has CDR1 MDHEN and CDR2 SYDVKM. The junction had 10 bases not matched to a gene; V was cut back by 7 bases and J by 10 bases. This CDR3 region has 14 residues. The CDR3 DNA reads TGTGCCAGCATCCTTAACAGGGGTCACTCACCCCTCCACTTT. It is translated as CASILNRGHSPLHF. The complete variable domain, with remaining parts taken from reference TRBV28 and TRBJ1-6, reads DVKVTQSSRYLVKRTGEKVFLECVQDMDHENMFWYRQDPGLGLRLIYFSYDVKMKEKGDIPEGYSVSREKKERFSLILESASTNQTSMYLCASILNRGHSPLHFGNGTRLTVT.

The chain combines TRBV15 with TRBJ1-1; TRBD1 is a possible D gene (5 bases). The CDR3 has 17 residues. The V gene lost 0 bases and the J gene lost 1 base, with 15 bases spanning the gap. The germline V gene encodes CDR1 LNHNV and CDR2 YYDKDF (reference sequence). CDR3 DNA: TGTGCCACCAGCAGAGATTATTTTGGTCAGGGGAACACTGAAGCTTTCTTT. It specifies CATSRDYFGQGNTEAFF.

The rearrangement joins TRBV15 to TRBJ2-5, with 7 bases identical to TRBD1. The CDR3 runs 15 residues. The V gene's germline CDR1 is LNHNV and CDR2 YYDKDF (reference sequence). V lost 1 base and J lost 5; bases outside the gene matches: 7. The CDR3 loop is CATSRVGDREETQYF. In nucleotides, the CDR3 is TGTGCCACCAGCAGAGTCGGAGACAGGGAGGAGACCCAGTACTTC.

This sequence joins TRBV7-2 and TRBJ1-1; D possibly corresponds to TRBD1 (5 bases). The CDR3 loop spans 15 amino acids. Germline V gene data show CDR1 as SGHTA and CDR2 as FQGNSA. Trimming removed 2 bases at V and 4 bases at J, with 14 bases between. CDR3 loop: CASSLRGDLGTEAFF. DNA of the CDR3: TGTGCCAGCAGCTTAAGAGGGGACTTAGGCACTGAAGCTTTCTTT.

The chain recombines TRBV30 with TRBJ1-3, with D possibly TRBD1 on 6 matching bases. Trimming took 2 bases from V and 1 from J, leaving 9 bases between them. Germline V CDR1 and CDR2: GTSNPN, SVGIG (reference sequence). There are 14 residues in the CDR3. CDR3 region: CAWSTQGSGNTIYF. The CDR3 bases are TGTGCCTGGAGTACACAGGGATCTGGAAACACCATATATTTT.

This chain uses TRBV7-9 with TRBJ2-7; TRBD2 matches at 11 bases. The germline V gene encodes CDR1 SEHNR and CDR2 FQNEAQ (reference sequence). The CDR3 has 15 residues. Trimming at V came to 10 bases and at J to 3 bases, leaving 11 bases not matched to a gene. CDR3 DNA sequence: TGTGCCACCGTCCAACTAGCGGGAGTAGTCTACGAGCAGTACTTC. This translates into CATVQLAGVVYEQYF. The entire variable domain, with the rest obtained from reference TRBV7-9 and TRBJ2-7, is as follows: DTGVSQNPRHKITKRGQNVTFRCDPISEHNRLYWYRQTLGQGPEFLTYFQNEAQLEKSRLLSDRFSAERPKGSFSTLEIQRTEQGDSAMYLCATVQLAGVVYEQYFGPGTRLTVT.

This chain links TRBV5-1 with TRBJ2-1, with 11 positions matching TRBD1. Germline CDR1 and CDR2: SGHRS and YFSETQ. The trim removed 5 bases at V and 1 base at J, leaving 5 bases unmatched. The CDR3 runs 16 residues. Here the CDR3 DNA reads TGCGCCAGCAGTGCCGGGACAGGGGGTTCCTACAATGAGCAGTTCTTC. This codes for CASSAGTGGSYNEQFF.

This chain joins TRBV30 and TRBJ2-3, with 10 bases aligning to TRBD1. This CDR3 spans 15 amino acids. Losses at the gene ends were 8 bases for V and 3 bases for J; bases not matched to a gene: 11. CDR1 and CDR2 from the germline V gene are GTSNPN and SVGIG (reference sequence). CDR3 nucleotides: TGTGCCCAATCACCGGGACAGGGGATTACAGATACGCAGTATTTT. This codes for CAQSPGQGITDTQYF.

The V and J genes are TRBV28 and TRBJ1-1, with a possible D match to TRBD1 (5 bases). V lost 2 bases and J 3 bases, leaving 13 bases between the germline ends. There are 15 residues in the CDR3. Germline V lookup: CDR1 MDHEN, CDR2 SYDVKM. The CDR3 is CASSLGAGPDTEAFF. CDR3 nucleotides: TGTGCCAGCAGTTTAGGGGCTGGGCCGGACACTGAAGCTTTCTTT.